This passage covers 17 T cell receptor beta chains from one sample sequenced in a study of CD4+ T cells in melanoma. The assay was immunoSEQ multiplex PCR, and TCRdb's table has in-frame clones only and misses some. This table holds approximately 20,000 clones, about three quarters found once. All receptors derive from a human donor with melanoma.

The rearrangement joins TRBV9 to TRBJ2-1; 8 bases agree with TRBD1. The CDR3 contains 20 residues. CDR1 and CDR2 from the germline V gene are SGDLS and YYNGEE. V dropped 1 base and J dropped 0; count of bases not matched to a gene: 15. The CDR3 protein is CASSVSSTGGFLSSYNEQFF. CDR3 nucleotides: TGTGCCAGCAGCGTATCGAGCACAGGGGGGTTTCTAAGCTCCTACAATGAGCAGTTCTTC.

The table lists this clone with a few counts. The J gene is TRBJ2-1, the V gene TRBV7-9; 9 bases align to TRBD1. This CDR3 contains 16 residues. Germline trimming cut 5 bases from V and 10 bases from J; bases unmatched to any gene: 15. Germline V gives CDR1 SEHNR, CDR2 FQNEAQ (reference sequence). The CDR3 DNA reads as TGTGCCAGCAGCCCCCCCGGGACAGGGATTCCCGTCGAGCAGTTCTTC. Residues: CASSPPGTGIPVEQFF.

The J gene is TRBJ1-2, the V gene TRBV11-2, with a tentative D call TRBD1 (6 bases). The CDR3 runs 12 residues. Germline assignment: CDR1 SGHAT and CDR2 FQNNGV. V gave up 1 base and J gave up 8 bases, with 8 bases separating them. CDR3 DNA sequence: TGTGCCAGCAGCTTAGGGGGGCTGGGCTACACCTTC. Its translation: CASSLGGLGYTF.

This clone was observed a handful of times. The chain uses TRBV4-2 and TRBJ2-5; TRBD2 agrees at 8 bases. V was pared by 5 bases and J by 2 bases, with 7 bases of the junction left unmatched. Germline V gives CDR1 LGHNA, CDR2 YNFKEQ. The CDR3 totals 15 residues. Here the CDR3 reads CASSWPGTRQETQYF. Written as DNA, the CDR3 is TGTGCCAGCAGCTGGCCCGGGACTAGACAAGAGACCCAGTACTTC.

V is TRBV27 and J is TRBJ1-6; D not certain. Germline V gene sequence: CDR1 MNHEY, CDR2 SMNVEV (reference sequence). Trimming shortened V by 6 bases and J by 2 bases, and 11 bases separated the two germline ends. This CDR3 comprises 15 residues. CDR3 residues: CASRRTAPYNSPLHF. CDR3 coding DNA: TGTGCCAGCAGGAGGACGGCCCCCTATAATTCACCCCTCCACTTT.

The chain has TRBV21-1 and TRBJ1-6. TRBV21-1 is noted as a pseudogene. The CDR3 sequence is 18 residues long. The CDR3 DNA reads TGTGCCAGCAGCAAAGCCACCAGGGATGGGGGTTTTGATTCACCCCTCCACTTT. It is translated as CASSKATRDGGFDSPLHF.

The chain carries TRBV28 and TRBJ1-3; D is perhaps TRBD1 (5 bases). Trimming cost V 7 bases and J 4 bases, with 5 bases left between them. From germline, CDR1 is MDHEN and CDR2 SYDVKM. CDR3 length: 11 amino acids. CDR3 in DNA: TGTGCCAGCAAGGGGGGAAACACCATATATTTT. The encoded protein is CASKGGNTIYF.

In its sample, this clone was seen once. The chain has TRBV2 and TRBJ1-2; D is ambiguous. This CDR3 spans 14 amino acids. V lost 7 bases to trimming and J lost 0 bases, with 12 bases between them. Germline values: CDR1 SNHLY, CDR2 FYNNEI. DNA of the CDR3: TGTGCCAGCAACGCAGGCGTAACTAACTATGGCTACACCTTC. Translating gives CASNAGVTNYGYTF. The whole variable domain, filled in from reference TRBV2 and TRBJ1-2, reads EPEVTQTPSHQVTQMGQEVILRCVPISNHLYFYWYRQILGQKVEFLVSFYNNEISEKSEIFDDQFSVERPDGSNFTLKIRSTKLEDSAMYFCASNAGVTNYGYTFGSGTRLTVV.

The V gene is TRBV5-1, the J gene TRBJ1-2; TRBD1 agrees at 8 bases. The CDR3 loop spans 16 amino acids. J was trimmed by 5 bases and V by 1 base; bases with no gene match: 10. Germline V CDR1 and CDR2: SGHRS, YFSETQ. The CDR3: CASSLRFGQGIYGYTF. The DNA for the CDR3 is TGCGCCAGCAGCTTGAGATTTGGACAGGGCATTTATGGCTACACCTTC.

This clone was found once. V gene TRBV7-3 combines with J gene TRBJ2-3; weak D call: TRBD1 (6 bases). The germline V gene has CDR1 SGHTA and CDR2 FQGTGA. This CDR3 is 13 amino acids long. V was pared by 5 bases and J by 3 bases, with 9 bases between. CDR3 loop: CASSVDRTDTQYF. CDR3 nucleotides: TGTGCCAGCAGCGTGGACAGAACAGATACGCAGTATTTT.

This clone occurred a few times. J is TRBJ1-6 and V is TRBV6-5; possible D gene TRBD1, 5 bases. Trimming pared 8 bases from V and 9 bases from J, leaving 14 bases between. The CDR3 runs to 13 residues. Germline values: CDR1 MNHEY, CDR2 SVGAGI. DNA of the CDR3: TGTGCCAGCGGGCGGGGGGGACGTTCACCCCTCCACTTT. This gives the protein CASGRGGRSPLHF.

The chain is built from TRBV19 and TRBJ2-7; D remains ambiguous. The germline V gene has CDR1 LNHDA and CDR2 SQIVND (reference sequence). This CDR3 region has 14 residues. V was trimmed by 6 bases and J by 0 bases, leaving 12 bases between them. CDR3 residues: CASSNRRASYEQYF. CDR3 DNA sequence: TGTGCCAGTAGCAACCGCCGGGCCTCCTACGAGCAGTACTTC.

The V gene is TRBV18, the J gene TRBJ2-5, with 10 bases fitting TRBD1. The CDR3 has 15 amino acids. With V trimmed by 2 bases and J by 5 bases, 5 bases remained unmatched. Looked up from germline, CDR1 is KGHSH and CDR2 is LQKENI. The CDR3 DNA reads TGTGCCAGCTCACCAGGGACAGGGGTTCGGGAGACCCAGTACTTC. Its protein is CASSPGTGVRETQYF.

The CDR3 DNA is TGCGCCAGCAGCCAACCGGGGTCGGGCACTGAAGCTTTCTTT. This gives the protein CASSQPGSGTEAFF. The J gene is TRBJ1-1, the V gene TRBV4-1; D unclear. Germline V gene sequence: CDR1 MGHRA, CDR2 YSYEKL. Trimming pared 2 bases from V and 4 bases from J, leaving 11 bases between. The CDR3 length is 14 residues.

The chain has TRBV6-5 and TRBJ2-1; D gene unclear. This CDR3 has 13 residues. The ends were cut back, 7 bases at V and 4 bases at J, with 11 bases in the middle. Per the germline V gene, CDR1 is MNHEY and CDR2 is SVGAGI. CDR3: CASTTRFYNEQFF. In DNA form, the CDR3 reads TGTGCCAGCACAACTCGATTTTACAATGAGCAGTTCTTC.

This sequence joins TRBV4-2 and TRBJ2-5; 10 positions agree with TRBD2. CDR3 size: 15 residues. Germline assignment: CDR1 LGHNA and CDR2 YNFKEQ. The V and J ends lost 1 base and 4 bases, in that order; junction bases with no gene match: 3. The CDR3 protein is CASSQGVAGGETQYF. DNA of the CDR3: TGTGCCAGCAGCCAAGGCGTAGCGGGGGGAGAGACCCAGTACTTC.

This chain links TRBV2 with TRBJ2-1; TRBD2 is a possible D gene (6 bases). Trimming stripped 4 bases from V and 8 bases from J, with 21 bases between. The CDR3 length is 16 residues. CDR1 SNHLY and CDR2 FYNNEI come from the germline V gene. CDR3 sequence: CASSGISGPGGDEQFF. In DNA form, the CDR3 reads TGTGCCAGCAGTGGGATTAGCGGACCGGGCGGGGATGAGCAGTTCTTC. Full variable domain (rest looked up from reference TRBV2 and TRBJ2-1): EPEVTQTPSHQVTQMGQEVILRCVPISNHLYFYWYRQILGQKVEFLVSFYNNEISEKSEIFDDQFSVERPDGSNFTLKIRSTKLEDSAMYFCASSGISGPGGDEQFFGPGTRLTVL.